Listed below are T cell receptor beta chains from one sample, sequenced in a study of identical twins. In TCRdb, the 5' RACE reads were re-called with MiXCR into one record per CDR3 protein. The data contain a few hundred thousand distinct CDR3 sequences, roughly an eighth of them singletons. The sample also formed part of further work on yellow fever vaccine responses in identical twins.

The sequencing input was CD4+ T cells sorted from blood. All receptors derive from a woman younger than 30 in good health. Both conserved end residues are part of each CDR3. A D gene is named only where the DNA matches it firmly. Size is stated for part of the rows, as once, few or many counts, or as a class when the clone is expanded.

cdr3_aa cdr3_nt v_call clone_size j_call d_call
CASSSHRSSTDTQYF TGTGCCAGCAGCTCACACCGGAGTAGCACAGATACGCAGTATTTT TRBV7-9 many TRBJ2-3 .
CASRTDRENSNQPQHF TGTGCCAGCAGAACCGACAGGGAAAATAGCAATCAGCCCCAGCATTTT TRBV6-6 . TRBJ1-5 TRBD1
CASRSGTNQPQHF TGTGCCAGCAGGTCAGGGACCAATCAGCCCCAGCATTTT TRBV2 few TRBJ1-5 .
CASMRLEGATDTQYF TGTGCCAGCATGCGGCTCGAGGGGGCCACAGATACGCAGTATTTT TRBV7-6 . TRBJ2-3 TRBD1
CAISESKGTNTGELFF TGTGCCATCAGTGAGTCAAAGGGGACGAACACCGGGGAGCTGTTTTTT TRBV10-3 few TRBJ2-2 .
CASSIGLLGEQYF TGTGCCAGCAGCATTGGACTTCTGGGCGAGCAGTACTTC TRBV7-2 many TRBJ2-7 .
CASSFGDRDHEQYF TGTGCCAGCAGCTTCGGGGACAGGGATCACGAGCAGTACTTC TRBV5-6 . TRBJ2-7 TRBD1
CASSQGSGASYEQYF TGTGCCAGCAGCCAAGGCAGCGGAGCTTCCTACGAGCAGTACTTC TRBV3-1 few TRBJ2-7 .
CASSRTPGGDNEQFF TGTGCCTCATCACGCACGCCCGGGGGGGACAATGAGCAGTTCTTC TRBV10-3 . TRBJ2-1 TRBD2
CAISQGYIQYF TGTGCCATCAGCCAGGGATACATTCAGTACTTC TRBV10-3 few TRBJ2-4 .
CASSSPGLATTNEQFF TGTGCCAGCAGCTCACCGGGACTAGCGACTACCAATGAGCAGTTCTTC TRBV7-9 . TRBJ2-1 TRBD2
CASSRYWTSGRAEATQYF TGTGCCAGCAGTCGCTATTGGACTAGCGGGAGGGCCGAAGCGACCCAGTACTTC TRBV3-1 many TRBJ2-5 TRBD2
CASSLGQERSPLHF TGCGCCAGCAGCCTGGGACAGGAGAGGTCACCCCTCCACTTT TRBV5-1 . TRBJ1-6 TRBD1
CASSPVAASYEQYF TGCGCCAGCAGCCCCGTGGCAGCCTCCTACGAGCAGTACTTC TRBV5-1 . TRBJ2-7 .
CASSLLAGVLDTQYF TGTGCCAGCAGCTTACTAGCGGGGGTTTTGGATACGCAGTATTTT TRBV7-3 few TRBJ2-3 TRBD2
CASSYPEGHQYF TGTGCCAGCAGTTACCCGGAAGGGCATCAGTACTTC TRBV6-6 few TRBJ2-7 .
CASSSPSGRATDTQYF TGCGCCAGCAGCTCCCCCAGCGGGAGGGCCACAGATACGCAGTATTTT TRBV5-1 few TRBJ2-3 TRBD2
CASSQVRNYEQYF TGCGCCAGCAGCCAAGTTAGGAACTACGAGCAGTACTTC TRBV4-3 few TRBJ2-7 .
CSARDPLGSGGRLSTDTQYF TGCAGTGCTAGAGATCCTTTGGGTAGCGGGGGCCGACTTAGCACAGATACGCAGTATTTT TRBV20-1 . TRBJ2-3 TRBD2
CATSDPGFGFEQASSTDTQYF TGTGCCACCAGTGACCCCGGCTTTGGATTTGAACAGGCTTCTAGCACAGATACGCAGTATTTT TRBV24-1 few TRBJ2-3 .
CASSESDRGYEQYF TGTGCCAGCAGTGAGTCGGACAGGGGATACGAGCAGTACTTC TRBV25-1 . TRBJ2-7 TRBD1
CASSLDRGRVSGANVLTF TGTGCCAGCAGTTTGGACAGGGGGCGCGTGTCTGGGGCCAACGTCCTGACTTTC TRBV28 few TRBJ2-6 TRBD1
CASDRRVGSREQYF TGTGCCAGCGACCGCCGCGTGGGATCGAGGGAGCAGTACTTC TRBV6-2/TRBV6-3 few TRBJ2-7 .
CASSPGWGWSTGELFF TGTGCCAGCAGTCCTGGGTGGGGGTGGAGCACCGGGGAGCTGTTTTTT TRBV6-1 . TRBJ2-2 .
CASSSQGGPQHF TGTGCCAGCAGCTCCCAGGGGGGGCCCCAGCATTTT TRBV7-2 . TRBJ1-5 TRBD1